This TCR beta chain emerged from a study of T cell clusters in autoimmune cytopenias. Broader study findings: No experiment has yet validated the function of the T cell clusters defined in silico.

This clonotype is medium-sized by frequency. Its antigen is not identified. TRB amplification used approximately 250 ng of peripheral blood genomic DNA. TRB was amplified by touch-down multiplex PCR, primer pools A and B combined. TCRdb re-called the multiplex PCR reads and gives one entry per CDR3 protein, without DNA. Recorded for this sample: some 8,000 distinct CDR3 sequences. The CDR3 has 11 amino acids. In germline, CDR1 is SQVTM, CDR2 ANQGSEA. The rearrangement uses TRBV29-1 and TRBJ1-3. The clonotype was recovered from a human donor with an autoimmune cytopenia or autoimmune hepatitis (not recorded which). Sample: peripheral blood. The CDR3 sequence is CSVLVGNTIYF.